These 9 T cell receptor beta chains were all obtained from the same sample, sequenced in a study of control samples from healthy donors and cancer patients. Produced via immunoSEQ multiplex PCR; TCRdb's table is partial and in-frame only. The sample yields 110,000 to 150,000 clones, 75% to 90% seen once. What was sequenced was blood. The receptor source for this set is a man under 40 in good health.

This chain uses TRBV4-3 with TRBJ2-1, with D perhaps TRBD1 or TRBD2 (6 bases each). Germline V gives CDR1 LGHNA, CDR2 YSLEER. The CDR3 contains 13 residues. Trimming removed 0 bases at V and 9 bases at J, with 9 bases between. This chain's CDR3 is CASSQDGGREQFF. The CDR3 coding sequence is TGCGCCAGCAGCCAAGATGGGGGGCGTGAGCAGTTCTTC.

The gene calls are TRBV11-2 and TRBJ2-7, with 9 bases that match TRBD2. This CDR3 comprises 14 residues. Germline V gene data show CDR1 as SGHAT and CDR2 as FQNNGV. V gave up 5 bases and J gave up 3 bases; unmatched junction bases: 5. The CDR3 DNA follows: TGTGCCAGCAGCGTGAGCGGGGGGCGCTACGAGCAGTACTTC. This encodes CASSVSGGRYEQYF.

The genes are TRBV9 and TRBJ2-7; D perhaps matches TRBD2 (5 bases). Germline CDR1 and CDR2: SGDLS and YYNGEE. Trimming removed 0 bases at V and 4 bases at J, with 14 bases between. The CDR3 is 15 amino acids. This CDR3 reads CASSVGPRGEYEQYF. CDR3 bases: TGTGCCAGCAGCGTAGGCCCTCGGGGAGAGTACGAGCAGTACTTC. Based on the CDR3 plus reference TRBV9 and TRBJ2-7, the full variable domain is DSGVTQTPKHLITATGQRVTLRCSPRSGDLSVYWYQQSLDQGLQFLIQYYNGEERAKGNILERFSAQQFPDLHSELNLSSLELGDSALYFCASSVGPRGEYEQYFGPGTRLTVT.

The chain links TRBV28 to TRBJ2-2; D is perhaps TRBD1 (5 bases). V was cut by 2 bases and J by 5 bases, with 6 bases left in between. CDR1 and CDR2 (germline): MDHEN, SYDVKM. This CDR3 spans 13 amino acids. CDR3 sequence: CASSLRGTGELFF. CDR3 DNA: TGTGCCAGCAGTTTAAGGGGTACCGGGGAGCTGTTTTTT.

The chain recombines TRBV30 with TRBJ1-1, with a tentative D call TRBD1 (5 bases). The CDR3 runs to 18 residues. Germline V CDR1 and CDR2: GTSNPN, SVGIG (reference sequence). Between the trimmed V and J ends, which lost 3 bases and 0 bases, there was a span of 23 bases. CDR3 bases: TGTGCCTGGAGCCCTCCGAGACAGAGATGGGGTATGAACACTGAAGCTTTCTTT. Its protein is CAWSPPRQRWGMNTEAFF. Looking up the rest from reference TRBV30 and TRBJ1-1 gives the full variable domain: SQTIHQWPATLVQPVGSPLSLECTVEGTSNPNLYWYRQAAGRGLQLLFYSVGIGQISSEVPQNLSASRPQDRQFILSSKKLLLSDSGFYLCAWSPPRQRWGMNTEAFFGQGTRLTVV.

This chain uses TRBV3-1 (or the pseudogene TRBV3-2) with TRBJ2-1, with D hard to call. Germline CDR1 is LGHDT and CDR2 is YNNKEL (reference sequence). V lost 1 base and J 0 bases, leaving 7 bases between the germline ends. The CDR3 totals 15 residues. The CDR3 here is CASSQGSSSYNEQFF. DNA of the CDR3: TGTGCCAGCAGCCAAGGGTCTAGCTCCTACAATGAGCAGTTCTTC.

V usage is TRBV20-1 and J usage is TRBJ2-1, with TRBD2 matching over 9 bases. V shed 5 bases and J 9 bases; nucleotides not matched to a gene: 2. The germline V gene encodes CDR1 DFQATT and CDR2 SNEGSKA (reference sequence). The CDR3 runs to 11 residues. The CDR3 reads CSAAGGIEQFF. CDR3 nucleotides: TGCAGTGCTGCGGGGGGGATTGAGCAGTTCTTC.

V is TRBV10-2 and J is TRBJ2-7; 9 positions match TRBD2. From germline, CDR1 is WSHSY and CDR2 SAAADI. This CDR3 is 14 amino acids long. The V and J ends lost 4 bases and 4 bases, in that order; junction bases with no gene match: 5. This chain's CDR3 is CASSVGSGGYEQYF. In nucleotides, the CDR3 is TGCGCCAGCAGTGTAGGTAGCGGGGGTTACGAGCAGTACTTC.

In DNA form, the CDR3 reads TGCGCCAGCAGCTTGGAGGGGGACATGATTAATGAAAAACTGTTTTTT. Translation: CASSLEGDMINEKLFF. The chain uses TRBV5-1 and TRBJ1-4; possible D gene TRBD1, 6 bases. Germline V gene sequence: CDR1 SGHRS, CDR2 YFSETQ. This CDR3 comprises 16 residues. V lost 0 bases to trimming and J lost 4 bases, with 13 bases between them. Drawing the rest from reference TRBV5-1 and TRBJ1-4, the complete variable domain is KAGVTQTPRYLIKTRGQQVTLSCSPISGHRSVSWYQQTPGQGLQFLFEYFSETQRNKGNFPGRFSGRQFSNSRSEMNVSTLELGDSALYLCASSLEGDMINEKLFFGSGTQLSVL.